The 3 T cell receptor beta chains listed next were all sequenced from one sample in a study of blood T cell repertoires in COVID-19. Libraries were prepared by immunoSEQ multiplex PCR; TCRdb keeps only in-frame clonotypes and omits some of them. The table has 140,000 or so clones, around 89% seen once; the top ten hold approximately 10%. Sequencing used peripheral blood. The origin of the receptors is a woman aged 80 or over with acute or convalescent COVID-19.

The chain joins TRBV19 to TRBJ1-1; the D gene is possibly TRBD1 (5 bases). The CDR3 runs to 14 residues. The ends were cut back, 4 bases at V and 1 base at J, with 10 bases in the middle. Germline-derived CDR1 and CDR2 are LNHDA and SQIVND (reference sequence). CDR3 nucleotides: TGTGCCAGTAGTACCCAGGGCCAGAACACTGAAGCTTTCTTT. Residues: CASSTQGQNTEAFF.

The V and J genes are TRBV28 and TRBJ1-4; perhaps TRBD1 as D (6 bases). Germline lookup yields CDR1 MDHEN and CDR2 SYDVKM. Trimming stripped 7 bases from V and 5 bases from J, with 11 bases between. CDR3 length: 13 amino acids. CDR3 amino acids: CASTTQGNEKLFF. The DNA for the CDR3 is TGTGCCAGCACCACCCAGGGGAATGAAAAACTGTTTTTT.

V gene TRBV10-3 combines with J gene TRBJ2-1; 7 nucleotides align to TRBD2. Germline V CDR1 and CDR2: ENHRY, SYGVKD. The CDR3 has 15 amino acids. Losses at the gene ends were 7 bases for V and 0 bases for J; bases not matched to a gene: 6. CDR3 DNA sequence: TGTGCCATCACGGAGCGGGGAAGCTCCTACAATGAGCAGTTCTTC. It encodes CAITERGSSYNEQFF.